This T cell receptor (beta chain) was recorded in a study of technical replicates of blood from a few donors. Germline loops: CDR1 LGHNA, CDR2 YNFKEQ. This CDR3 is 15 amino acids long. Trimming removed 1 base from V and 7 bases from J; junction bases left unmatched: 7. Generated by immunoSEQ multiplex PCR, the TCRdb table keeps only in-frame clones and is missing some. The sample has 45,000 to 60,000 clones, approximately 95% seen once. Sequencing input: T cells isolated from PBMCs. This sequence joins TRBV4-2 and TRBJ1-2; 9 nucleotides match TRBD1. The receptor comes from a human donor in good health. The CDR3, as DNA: TGTGCCAGCAGCCAAGGGACAGGGGATGCGAGTGGCTACACCTTC. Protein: CASSQGTGDASGYTF.